This TCR beta chain was found in a study of early T cells in non-severe SARS-CoV-2 infection. Points from the study as a whole: VDJdb matches were skewed toward anti-spike CD8 T cell responses.

V was pared by 0 bases and J by 0 bases, with 6 bases between. The germline gives CDR1 MNHEY, CDR2 SVGAGI. This CDR3 comprises 15 residues. The sample holds many counts of this clonotype. Its antigen is currently unknown. Individual cDNA molecules received unique molecular identifiers. TCRdb fed the 5' RACE reads into MiXCR, producing one record per CDR3 protein. This sample carries tens of thousands of distinct CDR3 sequences, around 9% of them seen once, and the ten largest clones take roughly 18%. The rearrangement joins TRBV6-5 to TRBJ2-1, with D unresolved. The TCR was taken from an adult who was a healthcare worker with PCR-confirmed SARS-CoV-2 infection or an uninfected control (not recorded which). The sequencing sample was made of whole blood. The CDR3 DNA reads as TGTGCCAGCAGTTACTCCAGCTCCTCCTACAATGAGCAGTTCTTC. It yields the protein CASSYSSSSYNEQFF.